The 27 T cell receptor beta chains below were found in one sample sequenced in a study of shared clonotypes between healthy human individuals. Sequencing was performed with immunoSEQ multiplex PCR; in TCRdb, only in-frame clones are kept and a portion is missing. This table holds 1.5 million to 2.5 million clones, about 94% found once. CD45RO-negative, CCR7-selected cells formed the naive CD8 fraction, which excluded terminally differentiated effector memory CD45RA+ cells. The sequenced sample was naive CD8+ T cells sorted from blood. Receptors originate from a young man in good health.

The V call is TRBV5-6, the J call TRBJ2-3; D call uncertain. Between the trimmed V and J ends, which lost 0 bases and 0 bases, there was a span of 14 bases. CDR1 and CDR2 (germline): SGHDT, YYEEEE. The CDR3 length is 17 residues. CDR3 coding DNA: TGTGCCAGCAGCTTGGCCGGGTCGGGCCTCAGCACAGATACGCAGTATTTT. Residues: CASSLAGSGLSTDTQYF.

The chain combines TRBV15 with TRBJ2-1; 7 nucleotides agree with TRBD2. The CDR3 runs 17 residues. Germline-derived CDR1 and CDR2 are LNHNV and YYDKDF (reference sequence). Unmatched junction bases numbered 7, after V lost 0 bases and J lost 2 bases. Here the CDR3 reads CATSREGLAAAYNEQFF. The CDR3 DNA reads as TGTGCCACCAGCAGAGAGGGGCTAGCGGCCGCCTACAATGAGCAGTTCTTC.

Regarding this clone: The sample holds other DNA sequences that translate to the same CDR3. The chain combines TRBV27 with TRBJ2-7; 10 positions match TRBD1. J was trimmed by 3 bases and V by 0 bases; bases with no gene match: 5. The CDR3 length is 16 residues. Germline V gives CDR1 MNHEY, CDR2 SMNVEV (reference sequence). CDR3 DNA sequence: TGTGCCAGCAGTTTATCGAGGGGGACAGGGGTCTACGAGCAGTACTTC. Translated: CASSLSRGTGVYEQYF.

This chain joins TRBV5-1 and TRBJ2-7; 10 bases are shared with TRBD2. V trimming: 1 base; J trimming: 4 bases; junction bases outside the gene matches: 11. This CDR3 comprises 17 residues. Looked up from germline, CDR1 is SGHRS and CDR2 is YFSETQ. The CDR3 loop is CASSLLPSGSLSYEQYF. For the CDR3, the DNA is TGCGCCAGCAGCTTGTTGCCTAGCGGGAGTCTTAGTTACGAGCAGTACTTC.

V gene TRBV25-1 combines with J gene TRBJ1-2, with D possibly being TRBD1 (5 bases). V dropped 7 bases and J dropped 1 base, with 10 bases sitting between them. Germline loops: CDR1 MGHDK, CDR2 SYGVNS. The CDR3 is made up of 13 amino acids. As DNA, the CDR3 is TGTGCCAGCATCGGGGGGGGTAACTATGGCTACACCTTC. Translated: CASIGGGNYGYTF.

This chain connects TRBV7-6 to TRBJ2-7; D gene unclear. CDR3 size: 16 residues. Germline CDR1 reads SGHVS; CDR2 reads FNYEAQ. Trimming removed 1 base from V and 2 bases from J, with 15 bases in between. The CDR3 loop reads CASSLGVAPSTYEQYF. The CDR3 DNA follows: TGTGCCAGCAGCTTAGGGGTGGCGCCCAGTACCTACGAGCAGTACTTC.

This rearrangement joins TRBV11-2 to TRBJ2-1, with TRBD1 matching 9 bases. Germline-derived CDR1 and CDR2 are SGHAT and FQNNGV. V lost 3 bases, J lost 4 bases, and 4 bases stayed unmatched. The CDR3 covers 15 residues. CDR3 bases: TGTGCCAGCAGCTTTTGGACAGGGGCATACAATGAGCAGTTCTTC. Protein product: CASSFWTGAYNEQFF.

This clone was seen once. The V call is TRBV10-2, the J call TRBJ2-3; TRBD1 matches at 8 bases. In germline, CDR1 is WSHSY, CDR2 SAAADI. V gave up 0 bases and J gave up 0 bases; unmatched junction bases: 2. CDR3 length: 16 amino acids. The CDR3 spells CASSESDRGSTDTQYF. CDR3 nucleotides: TGCGCCAGCAGTGAGTCTGACAGGGGCAGCACAGATACGCAGTATTTT.

Written as DNA, the CDR3 is TGTGCCAGTAGTATATCGGAGGACAAAAGTTACTATAATTCACCCCTCCACTTT. It codes for CASSISEDKSYYNSPLHF. This chain uses TRBV19 with TRBJ1-6; D might be TRBD1 (5 bases). The CDR3 contains 18 residues. Trimming left V 2 bases short and J 3 bases short, with 17 bases between. Germline V gene lookup returns CDR1 LNHDA and CDR2 SQIVND (reference sequence).

CDR3 loop: CASSLSEGGPIPGELFF. For the CDR3, the DNA is TGTGCCAGCAGTTTATCGGAGGGGGGGCCTATCCCCGGGGAGCTGTTTTTT. The V call is TRBV28, the J call TRBJ2-2; the D gene is possibly TRBD2 (7 bases). V was cut by 1 base and J by 6 bases, with 18 bases left in between. The germline V gene encodes CDR1 MDHEN and CDR2 SYDVKM. This CDR3 has 17 amino acids.

The chain couples TRBV29-1 to TRBJ1-1; tentatively, D is TRBD1 (6 bases). CDR3 size: 12 residues. Germline CDR1 reads SQVTM; CDR2 reads ANQGSEA. Between the trimmed V and J ends, which lost 7 bases and 1 base, there was a span of 10 bases. The CDR3 is CSGQDANTEAFF. The CDR3 nucleotides read TGCAGCGGACAGGACGCGAACACTGAAGCTTTCTTT.

This chain connects TRBV2 to TRBJ2-5, with 7 nucleotides matching TRBD1. The germline V gene has CDR1 SNHLY and CDR2 FYNNEI. The junction had 10 bases not matched to a gene; V was cut back by 6 bases and J by 3 bases. The CDR3 spans 15 residues. The CDR3 loop is CASSVVGGMEETQYF. As DNA, the CDR3 is TGTGCCAGCAGCGTCGTAGGGGGCATGGAAGAGACCCAGTACTTC. The entire variable domain, with the rest obtained from reference TRBV2 and TRBJ2-5, is as follows: EPEVTQTPSHQVTQMGQEVILRCVPISNHLYFYWYRQILGQKVEFLVSFYNNEISEKSEIFDDQFSVERPDGSNFTLKIRSTKLEDSAMYFCASSVVGGMEETQYFGPGTRLLVL.

The rearrangement links TRBV2 to TRBJ1-1, with no clear D. Germline loops: CDR1 SNHLY, CDR2 FYNNEI. There are 15 residues in the CDR3. Trimming removed 2 bases from V and 1 base from J, with 11 bases in between. The CDR3: CASSEWVTPNTEAFF. For the CDR3, the DNA is TGTGCCAGCAGTGAATGGGTAACCCCGAACACTGAAGCTTTCTTT.

The chain combines TRBV19 with TRBJ1-1; D gene ambiguous. V was cut by 6 bases and J by 1 base, with 9 bases left in between. From germline, CDR1 is LNHDA and CDR2 SQIVND (reference sequence). This CDR3 comprises 13 residues. CDR3 loop: CASRGFENTEAFF. The CDR3 bases are TGTGCCAGTAGGGGCTTCGAGAACACTGAAGCTTTCTTT.

The rearrangement joins TRBV30 to TRBJ2-2; D possibly corresponds to TRBD1 (5 bases). The CDR3 is 13 residues long. The V end was cut by 5 bases, the J end by 3 bases, with 10 bases between. Germline loops: CDR1 GTSNPN, CDR2 SVGIG (reference sequence). CDR3 DNA: TGTGCCTGGTCGTTAGGGGACACCGGGGAGCTGTTTTTT. The encoded protein is CAWSLGDTGELFF.

This clone was found once. This sample also contains other DNA sequences that code for the same CDR3. J is TRBJ2-3 and V is TRBV4-2; 7 bases match TRBD2. This CDR3 region has 14 residues. Germline assignment: CDR1 LGHNA and CDR2 YNFKEQ. V was clipped by 0 bases and J by 3 bases; unmatched bases: 0. The CDR3 DNA sequence: TGTGCCAGCAGCCAAGAGGGGGGGACAGATACGCAGTATTTT. The encoded protein is CASSQEGGTDTQYF.

This clone was counted only a few times. V and J are TRBV4-1 and TRBJ2-7; TRBD2 agrees at 11 bases. V shed 2 bases and J 4 bases; nucleotides not matched to a gene: 7. The CDR3 consists of 16 residues. Germline CDR1 reads MGHRA; CDR2 reads YSYEKL. CDR3 nucleotide sequence: TGCGCCAGCAGCCAATTTACTAGCGGGAGCGGATACGAGCAGTACTTC. This encodes CASSQFTSGSGYEQYF.

As for this clone: Other DNA variants within this sample encode the same CDR3. V usage is TRBV5-6 and J usage is TRBJ2-7; D call uncertain. The CDR3 extends over 13 amino acids. Germline V gene lookup returns CDR1 SGHDT and CDR2 YYEEEE. V lost 3 bases and J lost 1, with 8 bases in between. The CDR3 DNA is TGTGCCAGCAGCTGGACCGCTTCCTACGAGCAGTACTTC. Its protein product is CASSWTASYEQYF.

The chain joins TRBV7-9 to TRBJ2-3, with TRBD2 identical over 7 bases. The CDR3 has 16 amino acids. J was trimmed by 2 bases and V by 5 bases; bases with no gene match: 10. The germline gives CDR1 SEHNR, CDR2 FQNEAQ (reference sequence). CDR3 nucleotides: TGTGCCAGCAGCCAAAAAGCGGGATACTTCACAGATACGCAGTATTTT. Translation gives CASSQKAGYFTDTQYF.

CDR3 nucleotides: TGTGCCAGCAGTTTATCTGGGCTTAACTCCTACGAGCAGTACTTC. Translating gives CASSLSGLNSYEQYF. This chain links TRBV27 with TRBJ2-7; D is undetermined. The CDR3 extends over 15 amino acids. V was clipped by 0 bases and J by 0 bases, with 9 bases between them. Looked up from germline, CDR1 is MNHEY and CDR2 is SMNVEV (reference sequence).

Of note for this clone: Other DNA sequences in the sample encode the same CDR3. The J gene is TRBJ1-5, the V gene TRBV7-9, with D uncertain. The CDR3 length is 12 residues. Germline V CDR1 and CDR2: SEHNR, FQNEAQ (reference sequence). Trimming removed 5 bases at V and 4 bases at J, with 6 bases between. CDR3 DNA sequence: TGTGCCAGCAGCGCAGGTAATCAGCCCCAGCATTTT. Translated, it gives CASSAGNQPQHF.

This clone was seen just once. This chain joins TRBV5-1 and TRBJ2-7; D could derive from TRBD1 or TRBD2 (5 bases each). V gave up 0 bases and J gave up 2 bases, with 9 bases separating them. The germline CDR1 and CDR2 sequences are SGHRS and YFSETQ. The CDR3 runs to 14 residues. The CDR3 loop reads CASSLGDVPYEQYF. For the CDR3, the DNA is TGCGCCAGCAGCTTGGGGGACGTTCCCTACGAGCAGTACTTC.

The chain has TRBV27 and TRBJ2-7; TRBD1 agrees at 8 bases. From germline, CDR1 is MNHEY and CDR2 SMNVEV (reference sequence). This CDR3 contains 15 residues. Trimming cost V 2 bases and J 7 bases; bases outside gene matches: 10. CDR3 region: CASSLGQGAGWEQYF. As DNA, the CDR3 is TGTGCCAGCAGTTTAGGTCAGGGGGCTGGGTGGGAGCAGTACTTC.

This chain uses TRBV30 with TRBJ1-5; 10 nucleotides agree with TRBD1. V lost 7 bases, J lost 2 bases, and 11 bases stayed unmatched. From germline, CDR1 is GTSNPN and CDR2 SVGIG (reference sequence). CDR3 length: 16 residues. Written as DNA, the CDR3 is TGTGCCTTATCTATTAAGGGACAGGGGCGCAATCAGCCCCAGCATTTT. Amino acid sequence: CALSIKGQGRNQPQHF.

V usage is TRBV6-1 and J usage is TRBJ2-7, with 7 bases aligning to TRBD1. V was clipped by 6 bases and J by 4 bases; unmatched bases: 9. Germline V gene data show CDR1 as MNHNS and CDR2 as SASEGT. The CDR3 has 14 amino acids. The CDR3 DNA reads TGTGCCAGCAGGTCCAGGGGGAATGAATACGAGCAGTACTTC. Its translation is CASRSRGNEYEQYF.

This chain links TRBV19 with TRBJ2-3, with 13 bases aligning to TRBD2. Losses at the gene ends were 3 bases for V and 4 bases for J; bases not matched to a gene: 7. The length of the CDR3 is 17 residues. The germline CDR1 and CDR2 sequences are LNHDA and SQIVND (reference sequence). This CDR3 reads CASSIVGTSGAADTQYF. The CDR3 DNA is TGTGCCAGTAGTATTGTGGGGACTAGCGGGGCAGCAGATACGCAGTATTTT.

In DNA form, the CDR3 reads TGCGCCAGCAATTCACGGGGGTGGGAGACCCAGTACTTC. It specifies CASNSRGWETQYF. This chain joins TRBV5-1 and TRBJ2-5; D may be TRBD2 (6 bases). CDR3 length equals 13 residues. The germline V gene encodes CDR1 SGHRS and CDR2 YFSETQ. V dropped 6 bases and J dropped 5 bases, with 14 bases sitting between them.